This T cell receptor (beta chain) stems from a study of CD8+ T cells in alopecia areata. In the study overall: Patients received oral tofacitinib, 5 to 10 mg twice daily, for moderate-to-severe alopecia areata. A 6-month off-drug phase came after tofacitinib, which had lasted 6 to 18 months. General observations from the study: Greater clonality was observed in lesional scalp samples, especially alopecia totalis/universalis, versus normal scalp.

After isolation, RNA underwent reverse transcription to generate cDNA as the sequencing template. The table came from immunoSEQ multiplex PCR; TCRdb's copy has only in-frame clones and leaves some out. In the table there are roughly 250,000 clones, under 70% of which are singletons. Researchers picked out CD4+ and CD8+ T cells from PBMCs by sorting. V lost 6 bases and J 5 bases, leaving 13 bases between the germline ends. CDR1 is MGHRA, CDR2 YSYEKL, per germline. The CDR3 has 13 amino acids. About this clone: Its antigen is not known.

Sequencing was performed on CD4+ T cells sorted from blood, taken at week 0. The chain has TRBV4-1 and TRBJ1-1; D not certain. The sequence came from a human donor with alopecia areata. The CDR3 reads CASRLTPRTEAFF. The DNA for the CDR3 is TGCGCCAGCAGATTAACCCCGAGGACTGAAGCTTTCTTT.